This is a list of T cell receptor beta chains from one sample in a study of blood T cell repertoires in COVID-19. The data were produced by immunoSEQ multiplex PCR, yet TCRdb's version contains in-frame clones alone and is incomplete. This table holds roughly 160,000 clones, around 86% found once. Sequencing used peripheral blood. The receptors shown here come from a man in his 60s with COVID-19, enrolled during active disease. CDR3s include the opening cysteine and the closing phenylalanine or tryptophan. Each record gives: CDR3 DNA, CDR3 protein, J gene, clone size, D gene, V gene. D genes are given only for firm matches. Clone size is stated in some rows and not others, as once, few, many or a class when expanded.

DNA: TGCGCCAGCAGCTCGGACAGGCTAGGGGGCTACGAGCAGTACTTC; CDR3: CASSSDRLGGYEQYF; J: TRBJ2-7; size: once; D: TRBD1; V: TRBV5-1
DNA: TGTGCCTGGACCCCAACTAGCGGGAGGTTGGATGAGCAGTTCTTC; CDR3: CAWTPTSGRLDEQFF; J: TRBJ2-1; size: .; D: TRBD2; V: TRBV30
DNA: TGTGCCAGCAGCGAAACAGGGGCTTTCACACTCTCTGGAAACACCATATATTTT; CDR3: CASSETGAFTLSGNTIYF; J: TRBJ1-3; size: .; D: TRBD1; V: TRBV9
DNA: TGTGCCAGCTCACCAGACCCTAGGGGCACCGGGGAGCTGTTTTTT; CDR3: CASSPDPRGTGELFF; J: TRBJ2-2; size: .; D: .; V: TRBV18
DNA: TGTGCCAGCAGTTTAATATACAGCTCCTACAATGAGCAGTTCTTC; CDR3: CASSLIYSSYNEQFF; J: TRBJ2-1; size: .; D: .; V: TRBV27
DNA: TGTGCCAGCAACATATTAGAAGCTTTCTTT; CDR3: CASNILEAFF; J: TRBJ1-1; size: .; D: .; V: TRBV12-3/TRBV12-4
DNA: TGTGCCAGCTCACCCCAGGGGCCCAATTCACCCCTCCACTTT; CDR3: CASSPQGPNSPLHF; J: TRBJ1-6; size: .; D: .; V: TRBV18
DNA: TGTGCCAGCAGGGATACAGGGGGCATCAATCAGCCCCAGCATTTT; CDR3: CASRDTGGINQPQHF; J: TRBJ1-5; size: .; D: TRBD1; V: TRBV2
DNA: TGTGCCAGCAGTTTACCATTGAACACTGAAGCTTTCTTT; CDR3: CASSLPLNTEAFF; J: TRBJ1-1; size: .; D: .; V: TRBV28
DNA: TGCGCCAGCAGCCAAGCGCTAGCGGGAGGGGCCGGGGAGCTGTTTTTT; CDR3: CASSQALAGGAGELFF; J: TRBJ2-2; size: .; D: TRBD2; V: TRBV4-3
DNA: TGCGCCAGCAGCTTGTCCACTAACTATGGCTACACCTTC; CDR3: CASSLSTNYGYTF; J: TRBJ1-2; size: once; D: .; V: TRBV5-1
DNA: TGCGCCAGCAGCTTGAACGACAGGGGGACAGGGATTGGGCAGCCCCAGCATTTT; CDR3: CASSLNDRGTGIGQPQHF; J: TRBJ1-5; size: few; D: TRBD1; V: TRBV5-1
DNA: TGTGCCAGCAGCCGCGGACAGGGGGGCACTGAAGCTTTCTTT; CDR3: CASSRGQGGTEAFF; J: TRBJ1-1; size: .; D: TRBD1; V: TRBV11-2
DNA: TGTGCCAGCAGTCCGAGGACTAGCGGGGGTGCCAAAAACATTCAGTACTTC; CDR3: CASSPRTSGGAKNIQYF; J: TRBJ2-4; size: .; D: TRBD2; V: TRBV6-2/TRBV6-3
DNA: TGTGCCAGCAACAAACAGGGGGCGTTCACTGAAGCTTTCTTT; CDR3: CASNKQGAFTEAFF; J: TRBJ1-1; size: once; D: TRBD1; V: TRBV9
DNA: TGTGCCAGCAGCTTAATACAGGGTTTTTGGACTGAAGCTTTCTTT; CDR3: CASSLIQGFWTEAFF; J: TRBJ1-1; size: once; D: .; V: TRBV7-8
DNA: TGTGCCAGCAGCGGAGGCAGGGGGCTTGAAAAACTGTTTTTT; CDR3: CASSGGRGLEKLFF; J: TRBJ1-4; size: few; D: TRBD1; V: TRBV9
DNA: TGTGCCAGCAGTTACTCAAAACAGGAGACCCAGTACTTC; CDR3: CASSYSKQETQYF; J: TRBJ2-5; size: .; D: .; V: TRBV6-2/TRBV6-3
DNA: TGTGCCAGTAGTTGGGAGGAAATGAACACTGAAGCTTTCTTT; CDR3: CASSWEEMNTEAFF; J: TRBJ1-1; size: .; D: .; V: TRBV19
DNA: TGTGCCAGCAGCTTATTCGATGAGCAGTTCTTC; CDR3: CASSLFDEQFF; J: TRBJ2-1; size: .; D: .; V: TRBV7-9
DNA: TGTGCCAGCAGCGAGCAGGGTGTTCGTACTGAAGCTTTCTTT; CDR3: CASSEQGVRTEAFF; J: TRBJ1-1; size: .; D: .; V: TRBV9
DNA: TGTGCCAGCTCACCTTACAGGGGGACTCTCTACGAGCAGTACTTC; CDR3: CASSPYRGTLYEQYF; J: TRBJ2-7; size: once; D: TRBD1; V: TRBV18
DNA: TGTGCCAGCAGCACCCAGGGGGCTGGAGAAAAACTGTTTTTT; CDR3: CASSTQGAGEKLFF; J: TRBJ1-4; size: .; D: TRBD1; V: TRBV11-2
DNA: TGTGCCAGCAGTTACGGGACAGGGCCTGATAGCAATCAGCCCCAGCATTTT; CDR3: CASSYGTGPDSNQPQHF; J: TRBJ1-5; size: .; D: TRBD1; V: TRBV6-2/TRBV6-3
DNA: TGTGCCAGCAGCCGAGAGACAGACACCATATATTTT; CDR3: CASSRETDTIYF; J: TRBJ1-3; size: .; D: .; V: TRBV4-2
DNA: TGCGCCAGCAGCTTTTCAGGGGGATCGGAGACCCAGTACTTC; CDR3: CASSFSGGSETQYF; J: TRBJ2-5; size: .; D: TRBD1; V: TRBV5-1
DNA: TGTGCCAGCAGTTCCGGACAGGGGAAGCAGTATGGCTACACCTTC; CDR3: CASSSGQGKQYGYTF; J: TRBJ1-2; size: .; D: TRBD1; V: TRBV6-6